Here is one T cell receptor (beta chain) with its context. This sample stems from a study of T cell responses to AZD1222 COVID-19 vaccine. Turning to the study itself: Second doses that came at about 4 or about 12 weeks were put together.

Libraries were prepared by immunoSEQ multiplex PCR; TCRdb keeps only in-frame clonotypes and omits some of them. Of 82,000 or so clones in the sample, approximately 90% were seen once. This CDR3 has 14 amino acids. CDR1 is MNHEY, CDR2 SVGAGI, per germline. The ends lost 2 bases at V and 3 bases at J; junction bases unmatched: 4. The chain combines TRBV6-5 with TRBJ2-7; 7 bases agree with TRBD1. This material consisted of peripheral blood, taken on day 0 of AZD1222 vaccination. The source is an adult in good health. CDR3 DNA sequence: TGTGCCAGCAGTTACGGTTGGGACAGCTACGAGCAGTACTTC. Residues: CASSYGWDSYEQYF.